This T cell receptor (beta chain) is drawn from a study of T cells in Graves' hyperthyroidism and ophthalmopathy. Study context: Before any treatment, at initial diagnosis, peripheral blood was collected.

The CDR3 loop spans 14 amino acids. Trimming pared 5 bases from V and 4 bases from J, leaving 14 bases between. CDR1 is SEHNR and CDR2 is FQNEAQ in the germline V gene (reference sequence). This clonotype was observed a handful of times. The TCR beta CDR3 regions underwent amplification using RNA transcripts as the source. Using the HTBI primer set, a first-round RT-PCR was run on the TCR CDR3. TCRdb processed the multiplex PCR reads anew with MiXCR; each CDR3 protein has one entry. The data contain hundreds of thousands of distinct CDR3 sequences, approximately 13% of them singletons. This TCR came from a woman aged 40 to 55 with Graves' ophthalmopathy. The specimen was blood. The chain links TRBV7-9 to TRBJ1-1; D not certain. CDR3 coding DNA: TGTGCCAGCAGCCGAGGAAGGTTGGGCACTGAAGCTTTCTTT. This sequence encodes CASSRGRLGTEAFF.